The subject of this entry is one TCR beta chain. As yet, its antigen is unknown. The treatment denotes: approximately 18 received Ad26.COV2.S at low or high dose, single or two shots; roughly five received placebo; per-sample allocation not given. The study sampled participants on day 63 after the first vaccine or placebo injection. As its vector, the vaccine had Ad26, which expressed Wuhan-strain SARS-CoV-2 spike. Germline V gene sequence: CDR1 LNHDA, CDR2 SQIVND (reference sequence). The CDR3 runs to 16 residues. The V end lost 4 bases, the J end lost 1 base, and 15 bases lay between the germline ends. The data were taken from a study of Ad26.COV2.S vaccination and SARS-CoV-2 variants. The table came from immunoSEQ multiplex PCR; TCRdb's copy has only in-frame clones and leaves some out. This table holds 300,000 to 400,000 clones, about 86% found once. The study's findings and limits: After vaccination, reports described spike-specific CD8+ and CD4+ T cell responses as showing substantial breadth.

The TCR originated in a person aged 18-65 years who received the Ad26.COV2.S COVID-19 vaccine or a placebo. Sequencing used peripheral blood, obtained in a trial of Ad26.COV2.S vaccine versus placebo. The J gene is TRBJ2-3, the V gene TRBV19, with TRBD1 as a possible D gene (5 bases). The CDR3 spells CASSKGSHWGTDTQYF. The CDR3 DNA is TGTGCCAGTAGTAAGGGGTCGCACTGGGGCACAGATACGCAGTATTTT. Together with reference TRBV19 and TRBJ2-3, the CDR3 gives the full variable domain: DGGITQSPKYLFRKEGQNVTLSCEQNLNHDAMYWYRQDPGQGLRLIYYSQIVNDFQKGDIAEGYSVSREKKESFPLTVTSAQKNPTAFYLCASSKGSHWGTDTQYFGPGTRLTVL.